This TCR beta chain stems from a study of identical twins. Overall study results and limits: Findings came from cross-sectional statistics, without long-term follow-up of donors. Abundant cord blood beta clonotypes carried fewer insertions; memory repertoires showed none. Invariant MAIT and iNKT cells may have partly biased zero-insertion analyses.

This clonotype was detected only a few times. Its antigen is undetermined. Everyone who donated was a healthy Caucasian. The CDR3 has 17 amino acids. The V and J ends lost 2 bases and 0 bases respectively, with 14 bases between them. Germline CDR1 reads SGHVS; CDR2 reads FNYEAQ. TCRdb passed the 5' RACE reads through MiXCR, listing each CDR3 protein once. The sample lists around 370,000 distinct CDR3 sequences, around 9% occurring once. The chain links TRBV7-6 to TRBJ1-3; D gene ambiguous. This clonotype was sampled from a woman aged 45-65 years in good health. Sequenced input: naive T cells sorted from blood. CDR3 bases: TGTGCCAGCAGCTTAACGGCTAGTCCTAGCTCTGGAAACACCATATATTTT. This sequence encodes CASSLTASPSSGNTIYF.